This T cell receptor (beta chain) originates from a study of molecular identifiers for immune sequencing clone quantification. TCRdb re-called the PCR reads with MiXCR, one entry per CDR3 protein. The profile shows roughly 97,000 distinct CDR3 sequences, roughly 24% of them singletons. The TCR was taken from a human donor in good health. Some libraries in this study had Jurkat cell RNA spiked in. Material for sequencing was naive CD8+ T cells from blood, with Jurkat cell RNA spiked in. The subset denotes: FACS-sorted CD8+CD4-CCR7+CD45RA+ naive T cells.

In nucleotides, the CDR3 is TGTGCCAGCAGTGGGACGGGCGAACCCTACGAGCAGTACTTC. Translation: CASSGTGEPYEQYF. The chain links TRBV11-2 to TRBJ2-7; D is perhaps TRBD1 or TRBD2 (5 bases each). The germline CDR1 and CDR2 sequences are SGHAT and FQNNGV. Between the trimmed V and J ends, which lost 6 bases and 2 bases, there was a span of 14 bases. The CDR3 extends over 14 amino acids. Full variable domain (missing parts from reference TRBV11-2 and TRBJ2-7): EAGVAQSPRYKIIEKRQSVAFWCNPISGHATLYWYQQILGQGPKLLIQFQNNGVVDDSQLPKDRFSAERLKGVDSTLKIQPAKLEDSAVYLCASSGTGEPYEQYFGPGTRLTVT.